This entry features one T cell receptor (beta chain) sequence. Its specific antigen is unknown. One base away there is no much larger clone; base qualities are not given. The data belong to a study of beta chain features in type 1 diabetes (dated by TCRdb to between 2018 and 2020). About the study as a whole: Patients and healthy donors did not differ in mean age, gender distribution, total cell number or subset yield. A total of 100 million to 110 million sorted cells were examined across all samples, and a strong correlation was observed between cell number per subset and RNA yield. The study compared the TCRB repertoires of sorted circulating CD4+ T cell subsets in recently diagnosed type 1 diabetes patients with those in matched healthy donors. Regulatory and stem cell-like memory subsets were isolated from only 8 patients and roughly eight healthy donors, whereas naive and central memory subsets came from all 30 or so donors.

The High Capacity cDNA Reverse Transcription Kit was used to reverse transcribe all of the isolated RNA, meaning that expressed TCRB transcripts were what got sequenced. Deep immunoSEQ sequencing was performed on naive, central memory and regulatory T cell samples, with an average of roughly 3.5 million total reads per sample. After sorted cells were lysed in RLT buffer, RNA was extracted with DNase-treated RNeasy Micro or Mini kits, with the choice depending on cell number. To prevent cross-contamination, each cell subset was processed individually, whereas patient and healthy donor samples were processed jointly. The immunoSEQ multiplex PCR was used to amplify TCRB sequences from cDNA, yielding 87-bp fragments that span the CDR3 region. Sequencing of the amplicons was performed on the Illumina HiSeq platform. Under the source paper's analysis protocol: Synthetic template baselines were used to correct PCR bias computationally, reads within Hamming distance 2 were collapsed together, and singletons that could not be merged were discarded. Reads were aligned against IMGT so that V, D and J genes, CDR3 length and insertions or deletions at six rearrangement sites could be assigned. Within each subset, clonotype counts were normalized to the number of sorted cells before true diversity and Gini coefficients were calculated with the tcR R package. The overlap coefficient, calculated on TCRB nucleotide sequences, was used to measure repertoire sharing. TCRdb mirrors the immuneACCESS table, restricted to in-frame sequences. Some clones are absent from its copies; in checked studies, under half trace to an unresolved V gene, and the reason for the others is unknown. Clonal size and the V and J genes are those of that table, whereas D and trimming came from the DNA. The sample includes about 340,000 clones, with less than 10% observed a single time. More than 0.4% of the sample lies in the top ten.

From a lookup of the germline V gene, CDR1 and CDR2 are SGHTA and FQGNSA. Trimming takes 2 bases from V and 5 bases from J, and the germline ends sit 21 bases apart. The CDR3 starts with the cysteine, ends with the phenylalanine, and has 17 residues. Only the CDR3 part of the read is kept: 51 bases, read in frame from the first base. From each donor, a single peripheral blood sample of around 0.12 L on average was drawn into heparinised tubes. Naive, central memory, regulatory and stem cell-like memory CD4+ T cells were sorted on a BD FACSAria II using a panel including CD45RO, CCR7, CD25, CD127, CD95 and CD27. Every sorted population had a purity above 98%. PBMCs were isolated immediately by Lymphoprep density gradient centrifugation and stained directly without culture. So that batch effects would be minimized, each experiment stained and sorted samples in pairs, pairing one healthy donor with one patient.

The full study reports these points: In all four CD4+ subsets, TCRB CDR3 length was moderately but significantly shorter in type 1 diabetes patients. HLA sub-analyses involved small numbers of individuals, so any influence of HLA type on TCRB rearrangement remained unresolved. Because cDNA was sequenced instead of genomic DNA, activated cells with high expression could be over-represented, although the groups did not differ in activation or CD3 levels. At VDJ recombination sites, patients with type 1 diabetes made fewer insertions and deleted more nucleotides, a pattern implying thymic rearrangement abnormalities. Naive, central memory and regulatory TCRB repertoires appeared to be more similar among patients than among healthy donors. Shorter templates might have been favored by PCR, but patient and control samples were amplified and corrected together, so both groups would have been affected equally by any skew.

This receptor was identified in a woman aged 18 to 35 in good health. The sequence joins TRBV7-2 to TRBJ2-5; the D call is possibly TRBD1 or TRBD2, each sharing 7 bases. The source material was central memory CD4+ T cells from blood. The CDR3 here reads CASSLPRGGGALETQYF. The DNA reads TGTGCCAGCAGCTTACCCCGGGGAGGGGGCGCGCTGGAGACCCAGTACTTC. The CDR3 plus the reference TRBV7-2 and TRBJ2-5 genes for the other parts give the full variable domain: GAGVSQSPSNKVTEKGKDVELRCDPISGHTALYWYRQSLGQGLEFLIYFQGNSAPDKSGLPSDRFSAERTGGSVSTLTIQRTQQEDSAVYLCASSLPRGGGALETQYFGPGTRLLVL.